This section outlines one T cell receptor beta chain sequence together with its context. Its target is not known. This record comes from a study of blood T cells in healthy people across ages. General study findings and limits: More naive CD4+ cells and higher diversity marked long-lived donors relative to aged donors. Naive T cell percentage showed a strong correlation with TCR beta diversity. Older age went with lower TCR beta diversity per million T cells, in a roughly linear way.

A second PCR of about 7 to 12 cycles used a sample-barcoded 5' primer and a J-beta primer mix. TCRdb fed the 5' RACE reads into MiXCR, producing one record per CDR3 protein. The repertoire includes around 780,000 distinct CDR3 sequences, under 30% of them detected once, and 2.5% to 3.5% sits in the top ten. Trimming removed 4 bases from V and 5 bases from J; junction bases left unmatched: 11. The CDR3 has 17 residues. CDR1 and CDR2 from the germline V gene are SGHRS and YFSETQ. The same sample was also studied in work on T cells of mothers and their children. That work adds: According to the study, all extracted RNA entered cDNA synthesis at 1.5 ug per 15 ul.

This TCR was recovered from a boy younger than 18 in good health. Specimen: blood. The chain has TRBV5-1 and TRBJ2-5, with 13 positions matching TRBD2. Here the CDR3 DNA reads TGCGCCAGCAGCAAGGAGGGACTAGCGGGGTTTCTCGAGACCCAGTACTTC. It translates to CASSKEGLAGFLETQYF.